This T cell receptor (beta chain) derives from a study of blood T cell repertoires in COVID-19. Study summary: Researchers got acute and convalescent COVID-19 samples from the United States, Italy and Spain. Sources were T cells, B-cell-depleted T cells, or PBMCs; the material itself was cDNA or gDNA.

Trimming removed 1 base from V and 6 bases from J; junction bases left unmatched: 6. The CDR3 covers 15 residues. Germline values: CDR1 SGDLS, CDR2 YYNGEE. Study processing details: Amplification of reference gene primers was used by the study to estimate nucleated cell counts. Some clones are missing from TCRdb's copy, which holds only in-frame ones; the method was immunoSEQ multiplex PCR. The DNA gave D and trimming, while V, J and clone size come from that table. This sample has about 380,000 clones, with about 89% found just once. The sequence was collected from a middle-aged man with acute or convalescent COVID-19. V is TRBV9 and J is TRBJ2-3, with TRBD1 matching over 9 bases. The sequencing input was peripheral blood. In DNA, the CDR3 is TGTGCCAGCAGCGTATTGACAGGGGGAGGGGATACGCAGTATTTT. Amino acid sequence: CASSVLTGGGDTQYF.